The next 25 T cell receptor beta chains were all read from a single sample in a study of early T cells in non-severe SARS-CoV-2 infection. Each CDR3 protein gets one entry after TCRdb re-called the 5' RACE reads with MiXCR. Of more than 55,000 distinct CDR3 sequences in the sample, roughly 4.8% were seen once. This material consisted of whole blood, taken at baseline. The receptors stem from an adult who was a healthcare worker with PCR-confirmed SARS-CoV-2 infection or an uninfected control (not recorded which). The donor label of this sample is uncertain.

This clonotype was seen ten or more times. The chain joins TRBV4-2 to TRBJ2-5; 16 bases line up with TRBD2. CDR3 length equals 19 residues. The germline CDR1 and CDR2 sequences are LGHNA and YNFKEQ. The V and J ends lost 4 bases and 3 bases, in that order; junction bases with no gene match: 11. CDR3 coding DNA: TGTGCCAGCAGCCGATCGGGACTAGCGGGGGGGCCTAAAGAAGAGACCCAGTACTTC. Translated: CASSRSGLAGGPKEETQYF.

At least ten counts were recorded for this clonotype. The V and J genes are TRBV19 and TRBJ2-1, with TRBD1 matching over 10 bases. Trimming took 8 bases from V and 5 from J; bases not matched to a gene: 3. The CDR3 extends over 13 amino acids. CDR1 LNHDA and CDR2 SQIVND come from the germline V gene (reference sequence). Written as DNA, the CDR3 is TGTGCCAGTGGGACAGGGGCAAACAATGAGCAGTTCTTC. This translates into CASGTGANNEQFF.

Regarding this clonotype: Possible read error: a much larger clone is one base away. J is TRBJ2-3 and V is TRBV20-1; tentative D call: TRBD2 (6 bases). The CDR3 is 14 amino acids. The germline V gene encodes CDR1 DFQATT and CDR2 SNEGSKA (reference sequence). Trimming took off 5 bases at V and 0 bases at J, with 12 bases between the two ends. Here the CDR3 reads CSAPRRASTDTQYF. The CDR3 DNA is TGCAGTGCTCCCCGGAGGGCCAGCACAGATACGCAGTATTTT.

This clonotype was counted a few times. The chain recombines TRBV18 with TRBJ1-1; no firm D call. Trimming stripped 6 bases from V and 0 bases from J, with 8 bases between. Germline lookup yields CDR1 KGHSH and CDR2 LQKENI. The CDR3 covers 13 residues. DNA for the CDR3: TGTGCCAGCTCCGACGCCATGAACACTGAAGCTTTCTTT. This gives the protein CASSDAMNTEAFF.

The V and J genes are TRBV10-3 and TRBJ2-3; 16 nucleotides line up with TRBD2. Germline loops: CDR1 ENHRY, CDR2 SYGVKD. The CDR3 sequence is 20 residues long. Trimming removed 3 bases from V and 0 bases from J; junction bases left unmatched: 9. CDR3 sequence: CAISELTGTSGGASTDTQYF. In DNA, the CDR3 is TGTGCCATCAGTGAACTGACCGGGACTAGCGGGGGGGCTAGCACAGATACGCAGTATTTT.

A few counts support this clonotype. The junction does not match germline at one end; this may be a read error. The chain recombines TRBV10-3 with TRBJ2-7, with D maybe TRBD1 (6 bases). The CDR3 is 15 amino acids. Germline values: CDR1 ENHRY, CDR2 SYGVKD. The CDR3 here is CAISESRAGVSEQYF. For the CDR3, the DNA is TGTGCCATTAGTGAGTCGAGGGCAGGGGTCAGCGAGCAGTACTTC.

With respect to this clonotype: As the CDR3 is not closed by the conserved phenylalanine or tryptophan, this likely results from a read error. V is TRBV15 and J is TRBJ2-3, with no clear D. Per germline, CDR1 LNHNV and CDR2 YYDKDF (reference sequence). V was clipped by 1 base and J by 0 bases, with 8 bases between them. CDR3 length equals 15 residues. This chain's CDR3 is CATSRGTTSTDTQYS. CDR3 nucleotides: TGTGCCACCAGCAGAGGTACTACTAGCACAGATACGCAGTATTCT.

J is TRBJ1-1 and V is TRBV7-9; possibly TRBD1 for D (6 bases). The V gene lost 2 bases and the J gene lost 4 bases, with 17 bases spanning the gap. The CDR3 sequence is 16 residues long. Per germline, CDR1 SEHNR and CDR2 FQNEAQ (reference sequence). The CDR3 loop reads CASSLYNRALGTEAFF. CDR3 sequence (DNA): TGTGCCAGCAGCTTATACAACAGGGCGTTGGGCACTGAAGCTTTCTTT.

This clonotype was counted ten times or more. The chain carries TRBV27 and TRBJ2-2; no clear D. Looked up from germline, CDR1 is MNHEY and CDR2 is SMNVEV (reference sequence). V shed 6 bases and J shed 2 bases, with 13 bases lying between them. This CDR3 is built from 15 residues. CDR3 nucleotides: TGTGCCAGCAGAGAAACCGCCACCAACACCGGGGAGCTGTTTTTT. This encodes CASRETATNTGELFF.

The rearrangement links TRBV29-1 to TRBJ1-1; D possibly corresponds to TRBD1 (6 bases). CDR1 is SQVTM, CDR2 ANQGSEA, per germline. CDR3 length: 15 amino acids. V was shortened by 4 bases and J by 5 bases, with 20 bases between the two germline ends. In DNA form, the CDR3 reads TGCAGCGTTGCCCCGACAGGACTCAAGGGGACTGAAGCTTTCTTT. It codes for CSVAPTGLKGTEAFF. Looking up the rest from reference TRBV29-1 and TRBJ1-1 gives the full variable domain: SAVISQKPSRDICQRGTSLTIQCQVDSQVTMMFWYRQQPGQSLTLIATANQGSEATYESGFVIDKFPISRPNLTFSTLTVSNMSPEDSSIYLCSVAPTGLKGTEAFFGQGTRLTVV.

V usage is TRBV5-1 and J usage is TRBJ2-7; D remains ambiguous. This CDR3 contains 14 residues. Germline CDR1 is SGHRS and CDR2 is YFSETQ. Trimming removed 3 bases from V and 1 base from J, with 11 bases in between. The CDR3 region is CASSSSSSSYEQYF. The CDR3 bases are TGCGCCAGCAGCTCATCTTCGAGTTCCTACGAGCAGTACTTC.

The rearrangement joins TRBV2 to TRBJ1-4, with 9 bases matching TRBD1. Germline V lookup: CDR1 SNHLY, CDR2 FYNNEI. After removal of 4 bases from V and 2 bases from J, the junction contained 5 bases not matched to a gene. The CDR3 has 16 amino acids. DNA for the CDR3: TGTGCCAGCAGTGTACAGGGGGCGCGGACTAATGAAAAACTGTTTTTT. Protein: CASSVQGARTNEKLFF.

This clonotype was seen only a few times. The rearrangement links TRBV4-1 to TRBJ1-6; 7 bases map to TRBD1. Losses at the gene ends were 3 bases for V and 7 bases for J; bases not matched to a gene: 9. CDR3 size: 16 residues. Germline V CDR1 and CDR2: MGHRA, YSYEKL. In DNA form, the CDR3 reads TGCGCCAGCAGCCATGACACCGGGACAGAGAATTCACCCCTCCACTTT. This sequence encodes CASSHDTGTENSPLHF.

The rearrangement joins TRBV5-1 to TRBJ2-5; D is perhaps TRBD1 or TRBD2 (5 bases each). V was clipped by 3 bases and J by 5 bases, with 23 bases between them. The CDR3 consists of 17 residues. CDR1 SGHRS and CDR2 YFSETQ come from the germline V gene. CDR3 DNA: TGCGCCAGCAGCTCCTACGGGGTTGCCGGGGCTAGGGAGACCCAGTACTTC. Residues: CASSSYGVAGARETQYF. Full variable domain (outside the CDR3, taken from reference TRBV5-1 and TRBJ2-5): KAGVTQTPRYLIKTRGQQVTLSCSPISGHRSVSWYQQTPGQGLQFLFEYFSETQRNKGNFPGRFSGRQFSNSRSEMNVSTLELGDSALYLCASSSYGVAGARETQYFGPGTRLLVL.

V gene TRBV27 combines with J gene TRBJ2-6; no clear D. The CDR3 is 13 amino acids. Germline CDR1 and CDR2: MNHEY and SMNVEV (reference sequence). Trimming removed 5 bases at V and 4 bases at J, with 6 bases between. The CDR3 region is CASSIVGANVLTF. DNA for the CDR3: TGTGCCAGCAGTATCGTGGGGGCCAACGTCCTGACTTTC. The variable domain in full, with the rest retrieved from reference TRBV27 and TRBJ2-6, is EAQVTQNPRYLITVTGKKLTVTCSQNMNHEYMSWYRQDPGLGLRQIYYSMNVEVTDKGDVPEGYKVSRKEKRNFPLILESPSPNQTSLYFCASSIVGANVLTFGAGSRLTVL.

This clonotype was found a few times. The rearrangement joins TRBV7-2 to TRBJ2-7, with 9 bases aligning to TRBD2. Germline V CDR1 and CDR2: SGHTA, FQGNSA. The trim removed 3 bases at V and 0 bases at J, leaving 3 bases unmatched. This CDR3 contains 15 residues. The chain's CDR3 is CASSFSGGSSYEQYF. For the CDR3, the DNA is TGTGCCAGCAGCTTCAGCGGGGGGTCCTCCTACGAGCAGTACTTC.

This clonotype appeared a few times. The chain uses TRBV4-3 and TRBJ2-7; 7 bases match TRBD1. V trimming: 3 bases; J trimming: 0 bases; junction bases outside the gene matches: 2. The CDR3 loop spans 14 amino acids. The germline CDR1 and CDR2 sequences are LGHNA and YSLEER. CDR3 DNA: TGCGCCAGCAGCCACAGGGGGAACTCCTACGAGCAGTACTTC. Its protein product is CASSHRGNSYEQYF.

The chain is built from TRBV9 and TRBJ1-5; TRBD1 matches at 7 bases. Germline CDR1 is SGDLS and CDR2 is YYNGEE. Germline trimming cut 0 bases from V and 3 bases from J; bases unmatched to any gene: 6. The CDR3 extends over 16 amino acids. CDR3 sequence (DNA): TGTGCCAGCAGCGTAGATCAGGGGGATACCAATCAGCCCCAGCATTTT. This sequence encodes CASSVDQGDTNQPQHF.

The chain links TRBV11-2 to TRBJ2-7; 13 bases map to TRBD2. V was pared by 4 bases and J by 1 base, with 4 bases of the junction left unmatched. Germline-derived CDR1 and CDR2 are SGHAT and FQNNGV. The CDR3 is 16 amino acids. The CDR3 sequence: CASSWGTSGVSYEQYF. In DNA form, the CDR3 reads TGTGCCAGCAGCTGGGGGACTAGCGGGGTTTCCTACGAGCAGTACTTC.

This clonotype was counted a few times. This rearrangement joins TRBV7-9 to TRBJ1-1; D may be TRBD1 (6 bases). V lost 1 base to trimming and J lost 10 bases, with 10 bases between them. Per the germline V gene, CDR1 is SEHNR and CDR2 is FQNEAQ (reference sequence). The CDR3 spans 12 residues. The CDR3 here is CASSLDRAGAFF. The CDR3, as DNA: TGTGCCAGCAGCTTAGACAGGGCGGGAGCTTTCTTT.

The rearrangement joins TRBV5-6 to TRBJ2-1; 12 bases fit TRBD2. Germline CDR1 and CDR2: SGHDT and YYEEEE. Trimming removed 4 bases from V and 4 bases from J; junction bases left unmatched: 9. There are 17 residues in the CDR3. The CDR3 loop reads CASSRPSTSGGYNEQFF. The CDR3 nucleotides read TGTGCCAGCAGCCGGCCGAGTACTAGCGGGGGGTACAATGAGCAGTTCTTC.

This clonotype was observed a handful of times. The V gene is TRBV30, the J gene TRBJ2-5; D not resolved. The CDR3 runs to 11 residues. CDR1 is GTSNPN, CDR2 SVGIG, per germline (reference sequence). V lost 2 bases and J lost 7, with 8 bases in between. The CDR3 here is CAWSFLGTQYF. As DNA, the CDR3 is TGTGCCTGGAGTTTCCTCGGGACCCAGTACTTC.

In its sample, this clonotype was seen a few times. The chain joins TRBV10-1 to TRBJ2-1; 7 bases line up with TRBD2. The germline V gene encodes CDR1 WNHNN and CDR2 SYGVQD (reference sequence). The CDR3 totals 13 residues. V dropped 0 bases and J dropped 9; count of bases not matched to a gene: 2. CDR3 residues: CASSESGRGEQFF. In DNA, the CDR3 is TGCGCCAGCAGTGAGTCAGGGAGGGGTGAGCAGTTCTTC.

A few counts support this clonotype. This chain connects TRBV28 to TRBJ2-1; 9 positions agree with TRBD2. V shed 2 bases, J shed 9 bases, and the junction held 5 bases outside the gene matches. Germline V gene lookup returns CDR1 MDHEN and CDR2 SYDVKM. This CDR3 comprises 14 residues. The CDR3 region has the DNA TGTGCCAGCAGTTTAGCGGGGGGGCCCCCTGAGCAGTTCTTC. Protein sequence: CASSLAGGPPEQFF.

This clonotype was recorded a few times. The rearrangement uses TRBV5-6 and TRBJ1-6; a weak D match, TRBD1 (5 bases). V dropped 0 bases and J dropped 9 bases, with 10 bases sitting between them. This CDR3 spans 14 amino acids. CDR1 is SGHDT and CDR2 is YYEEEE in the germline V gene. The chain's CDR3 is CASSLGQGLSPLHF. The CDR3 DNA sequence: TGTGCCAGCAGCTTGGGGCAGGGCCTTTCACCCCTCCACTTT.